Listed below are T cell receptor beta chains from one sample, sequenced in a study of blood T cells in healthy people across ages. TCRdb reprocessed the 5' RACE reads with MiXCR, giving one entry per CDR3 protein. Among some 930,000 distinct CDR3 sequences, almost 30% were seen once, and the ten largest hold roughly 10%. The same sample was also studied in work on T cells of mothers and their children.

Sequencing used blood. Receptors were obtained from a woman in her 40s in good health. CDR3s include the opening cysteine and the closing phenylalanine or tryptophan. Fields, in order: clone size, J gene, D gene, V gene, CDR3 protein, CDR3 DNA. D genes are given only for firm matches. Only some rows state a clone size, as once, few, many or a class for expanded clones.

clone_size: -; j_call: TRBJ2-5; d_call: -; v_call: TRBV18; cdr3_aa: CASSHEFRVDERYF; cdr3_nt: TGTGCCAGCTCACACGAGTTCCGGGTGGATGAGCGGTACTTC
clone_size: -; j_call: TRBJ2-7; d_call: -; v_call: TRBV5-8; cdr3_aa: CARWIDGSYEQYF; cdr3_nt: TGTGCCCGCTGGATTGACGGCTCCTACGAGCAGTACTTC
clone_size: many; j_call: TRBJ2-3; d_call: -; v_call: TRBV7-8; cdr3_aa: CASSSRADTQYF; cdr3_nt: TGTGCCAGCAGCTCTAGAGCAGATACGCAGTATTTT
clone_size: -; j_call: TRBJ1-1; d_call: -; v_call: TRBV10-3; cdr3_aa: CAVSDPGFGNTEAFF; cdr3_nt: TGTGCCGTCAGTGACCCGGGGTTTGGGAACACTGAAGCTTTCTTT
clone_size: few; j_call: TRBJ1-1; d_call: TRBD1; v_call: TRBV29-1; cdr3_aa: CSARYRGRTEAFF; cdr3_nt: TGCAGCGCTAGATACAGGGGTAGGACTGAAGCTTTCTTT
clone_size: -; j_call: TRBJ1-2; d_call: -; v_call: TRBV28; cdr3_aa: CASSPNVGWRGYTF; cdr3_nt: TGTGCCAGCAGCCCGAACGTGGGGTGGAGAGGCTACACCTTC
clone_size: few; j_call: TRBJ2-1; d_call: TRBD1; v_call: TRBV7-2; cdr3_aa: CASSSGQDIRNEQFF; cdr3_nt: TGTGCCAGCAGCTCGGGACAGGATATTCGTAATGAGCAGTTCTTC
clone_size: -; j_call: TRBJ1-1; d_call: -; v_call: TRBV5-1; cdr3_aa: CASRGLMGTEAFF; cdr3_nt: TGCGCCAGCAGGGGCCTAATGGGGACTGAAGCTTTCTTT
clone_size: -; j_call: TRBJ2-1; d_call: TRBD1; v_call: TRBV5-4; cdr3_aa: CASSTTGGGEQFF; cdr3_nt: TGTGCCAGCAGCACCACAGGGGGCGGTGAGCAGTTCTTC
clone_size: few; j_call: TRBJ1-6; d_call: -; v_call: TRBV9; cdr3_aa: CASSVEGLRSPLHF; cdr3_nt: TGTGCCAGCAGCGTAGAAGGGTTACGCTCACCCCTCCACTTT
clone_size: few; j_call: TRBJ2-5; d_call: TRBD2; v_call: TRBV2; cdr3_aa: CASSERSSGGPSEETQYF; cdr3_nt: TGTGCCAGCAGTGAAAGGTCTAGCGGGGGACCTAGCGAAGAGACCCAGTACTTC
clone_size: few; j_call: TRBJ2-3; d_call: -; v_call: TRBV7-2; cdr3_aa: CASSTRVPARGTDTQYF; cdr3_nt: TGTGCCAGCAGCACCCGGGTCCCAGCACGGGGCACAGATACGCAGTATTTT
clone_size: -; j_call: TRBJ2-7; d_call: -; v_call: TRBV4-1; cdr3_aa: CASSGGLVGGYEQYF; cdr3_nt: TGCGCCAGCAGCGGAGGGCTAGTCGGTGGGTACGAGCAGTACTTC
clone_size: few; j_call: TRBJ1-6; d_call: -; v_call: TRBV28; cdr3_aa: CASSDLSNSPLHF; cdr3_nt: TGTGCCAGCAGCGACCTTTCTAATTCACCCCTCCACTTT
clone_size: many; j_call: TRBJ1-1; d_call: -; v_call: TRBV6-1; cdr3_aa: CASSEVMNAFF; cdr3_nt: TGTGCCAGCAGTGAAGTAATGAATGCTTTCTTT
clone_size: many; j_call: TRBJ2-5; d_call: TRBD2; v_call: TRBV28; cdr3_aa: CASRVAGQETQYF; cdr3_nt: TGTGCCAGCAGGGTAGCGGGGCAAGAGACCCAGTACTTC
clone_size: few; j_call: TRBJ2-4; d_call: TRBD2; v_call: TRBV20-1; cdr3_aa: CSARGPEGRGRGAPYGQYF; cdr3_nt: TGCAGTGCTAGAGGCCCAGAGGGACGCGGGCGGGGGGCTCCCTACGGGCAGTACTTC
clone_size: few; j_call: TRBJ1-5; d_call: -; v_call: TRBV5-6; cdr3_aa: CASSGTGTYQPRHF; cdr3_nt: TGTGCCAGCAGCGGTACAGGGACCTATCAGCCCCGGCATTTT
clone_size: few; j_call: TRBJ1-6; d_call: -; v_call: TRBV7-9; cdr3_aa: CASSLEGRSPLHF; cdr3_nt: TGTGCCAGCAGCTTGGAGGGTAGGTCACCCCTCCACTTT
clone_size: -; j_call: TRBJ1-4; d_call: -; v_call: TRBV7-6; cdr3_aa: CAAGMGEKLFF; cdr3_nt: TGTGCCGCGGGGATGGGTGAAAAACTGTTTTTT
clone_size: many; j_call: TRBJ2-7; d_call: -; v_call: TRBV12-3/TRBV12-4; cdr3_aa: CASTILGQSKPYEQYF; cdr3_nt: TGTGCCAGCACAATCCTCGGACAGTCAAAGCCCTACGAGCAGTACTTC
clone_size: -; j_call: TRBJ1-1; d_call: -; v_call: TRBV6-5; cdr3_aa: CASRAPTGSTEAFF; cdr3_nt: TGTGCCAGCAGAGCGCCGACAGGTAGCACTGAAGCTTTCTTT
clone_size: -; j_call: TRBJ1-5; d_call: -; v_call: TRBV30; cdr3_aa: CAWSENRNQPQHF; cdr3_nt: TGTGCCTGGAGCGAGAATAGGAATCAGCCCCAGCATTTT
clone_size: many; j_call: TRBJ2-7; d_call: TRBD2; v_call: TRBV4-2; cdr3_aa: CASTAREGQGYEQYF; cdr3_nt: TGTGCCAGCACCGCGCGGGAGGGGCAGGGCTACGAGCAGTACTTC
clone_size: many; j_call: TRBJ1-6; d_call: TRBD1; v_call: TRBV4-1; cdr3_aa: CASSQDVRGLYSPLHF; cdr3_nt: TGCGCCAGCAGCCAAGATGTCAGGGGGCTTTATTCACCCCTCCACTTT
clone_size: few; j_call: TRBJ2-3; d_call: -; v_call: TRBV5-5; cdr3_aa: CASSLRTLAISDTQYF; cdr3_nt: TGTGCCAGCAGCTTGAGGACCCTAGCTATTTCAGATACGCAGTATTTT
clone_size: -; j_call: TRBJ1-1; d_call: -; v_call: TRBV6-1; cdr3_aa: CAITGWHTEAFF; cdr3_nt: TGTGCTATCACAGGGTGGCACACTGAAGCTTTCTTT
clone_size: -; j_call: TRBJ2-5; d_call: TRBD2; v_call: TRBV12-3/TRBV12-4; cdr3_aa: CASSGGDSGVQETQYF; cdr3_nt: TGTGCCAGCAGTGGAGGTGATAGCGGGGTACAAGAGACCCAGTACTTC
clone_size: few; j_call: TRBJ1-2; d_call: -; v_call: TRBV24-1; cdr3_aa: CATSDERGYGYTF; cdr3_nt: TGTGCCACCAGTGACGAAAGGGGCTATGGCTACACCTTC
clone_size: -; j_call: TRBJ1-2; d_call: -; v_call: TRBV27; cdr3_aa: CASSLRAAADGYTF; cdr3_nt: TGTGCCAGCAGTTTGAGGGCGGCCGCTGATGGCTACACCTTC
clone_size: -; j_call: TRBJ2-5; d_call: TRBD2; v_call: TRBV3-1; cdr3_aa: CASSQRLAGLETQYF; cdr3_nt: TGTGCCAGCAGCCAGCGGCTAGCGGGGTTGGAGACCCAGTACTTC
clone_size: few; j_call: TRBJ2-5; d_call: -; v_call: TRBV6-1; cdr3_aa: CASSELAQETQYF; cdr3_nt: TGTGCCAGCAGTGAGCTCGCACAAGAGACCCAGTACTTC
clone_size: -; j_call: TRBJ1-5; d_call: TRBD1; v_call: TRBV7-7; cdr3_aa: CASSRNRGDQPQHF; cdr3_nt: TGTGCTAGCAGTCGGAACAGGGGGGATCAGCCCCAGCATTTT
clone_size: -; j_call: TRBJ2-1; d_call: TRBD2; v_call: TRBV7-3; cdr3_aa: CASSFGGALLNEQFF; cdr3_nt: TGTGCCAGCAGCTTCGGGGGGGCCTTACTCAATGAGCAGTTCTTC
clone_size: -; j_call: TRBJ1-3; d_call: -; v_call: TRBV20-1; cdr3_aa: CSARDFLAAGNTIYF; cdr3_nt: TGCAGTGCTAGAGATTTTTTGGCGGCTGGAAACACCATATATTTT
clone_size: few; j_call: TRBJ1-1; d_call: -; v_call: TRBV15; cdr3_aa: CATSRDTGLGTEAFF; cdr3_nt: TGTGCCACCAGCAGAGATACCGGGTTGGGCACTGAAGCTTTCTTT
clone_size: -; j_call: TRBJ1-2; d_call: TRBD1; v_call: TRBV7-2; cdr3_aa: CASSPGRQGTYGYTF; cdr3_nt: TGTGCCAGCAGCCCAGGCAGACAGGGCACCTATGGCTACACCTTC
clone_size: -; j_call: TRBJ1-1; d_call: -; v_call: TRBV6-2/TRBV6-3; cdr3_aa: CASSYRAFSTNTEAFF; cdr3_nt: TGTGCCAGCAGTTACAGGGCATTCTCGACGAACACTGAAGCTTTCTTT
clone_size: few; j_call: TRBJ2-3; d_call: -; v_call: TRBV5-1; cdr3_aa: CASSLAPLGSTDTQYF; cdr3_nt: TGCGCCAGCAGCTTGGCACCTTTGGGGAGCACAGATACGCAGTATTTT
clone_size: -; j_call: TRBJ1-2; d_call: -; v_call: TRBV9; cdr3_aa: CASSVGGGTDYGYTF; cdr3_nt: TGTGCCAGCAGCGTAGGTGGGGGAACGGACTATGGCTACACCTTC
clone_size: -; j_call: TRBJ2-2; d_call: TRBD2; v_call: TRBV10-3; cdr3_aa: CVVREVNTGELFF; cdr3_nt: TGTGTCGTCCGGGAGGTTAACACCGGGGAGCTGTTTTTT
clone_size: few; j_call: TRBJ2-4; d_call: -; v_call: TRBV18; cdr3_aa: CASSLGAAKNIQYF; cdr3_nt: TGTGCCAGCTCTCTCGGGGCGGCCAAAAACATTCAGTACTTC
clone_size: few; j_call: TRBJ2-1; d_call: -; v_call: TRBV27; cdr3_aa: CASSQRTEGERFF; cdr3_nt: TGTGCCAGCAGCCAACGGACGGAGGGGGAGCGGTTCTTC
clone_size: -; j_call: TRBJ2-6; d_call: -; v_call: TRBV20-1; cdr3_aa: CSAPMGGSGANVLTF; cdr3_nt: TGCAGTGCACCAATGGGAGGTTCTGGGGCCAACGTCCTGACTTTC
clone_size: -; j_call: TRBJ2-2; d_call: TRBD1; v_call: TRBV7-3; cdr3_aa: CASSSDRGRFGELFF; cdr3_nt: TGTGCCAGCAGCTCAGACAGGGGGCGGTTCGGGGAGCTGTTTTTT
clone_size: many; j_call: TRBJ2-3; d_call: TRBD1; v_call: TRBV29-1; cdr3_aa: CSVDPGQGTDTQYF; cdr3_nt: TGCAGCGTTGACCCGGGACAGGGCACAGATACGCAGTATTTT
clone_size: -; j_call: TRBJ2-3; d_call: TRBD2; v_call: TRBV12-3/TRBV12-4; cdr3_aa: CASRTSGSADAQYF; cdr3_nt: TGTGCCAGCAGAACTAGCGGGAGCGCAGATGCGCAATATTTT
clone_size: -; j_call: TRBJ2-1; d_call: TRBD1; v_call: TRBV5-1; cdr3_aa: CASGTGGLSSYNEQFF; cdr3_nt: TGCGCCAGCGGAACAGGGGGGCTAAGCTCCTACAATGAGCAGTTCTTC
clone_size: few; j_call: TRBJ2-1; d_call: -; v_call: TRBV21-1; cdr3_aa: CASGNVNNEQFF; cdr3_nt: TGTGCCAGCGGGAACGTAAACAATGAGCAGTTCTTC
clone_size: many; j_call: TRBJ2-3; d_call: TRBD2; v_call: TRBV7-7; cdr3_aa: CASSLGTSGGSDTQYF; cdr3_nt: TGTGCCAGCAGCTTAGGGACTAGCGGGGGCTCAGATACGCAGTATTTT
clone_size: few; j_call: TRBJ2-4; d_call: -; v_call: TRBV6-9; cdr3_aa: CASRARTRPWTKNIQYF; cdr3_nt: TGTGCCAGCCGAGCCCGGACGAGACCCTGGACCAAAAACATTCAGTACTTC
clone_size: -; j_call: TRBJ2-7; d_call: -; v_call: TRBV20-1; cdr3_aa: CSAPGGSSYEQYF; cdr3_nt: TGCAGTGCCCCCGGCGGCAGCTCCTACGAGCAGTACTTC
clone_size: -; j_call: TRBJ2-1; d_call: -; v_call: TRBV4-3; cdr3_aa: CASSQEPRNEQFF; cdr3_nt: TGCGCCAGCAGCCAAGAACCGCGGAATGAGCAGTTCTTC
clone_size: -; j_call: TRBJ1-1; d_call: TRBD1; v_call: TRBV10-3; cdr3_aa: CAVSNQGVFPEAFF; cdr3_nt: TGTGCCGTCAGCAACCAGGGGGTCTTCCCTGAAGCTTTCTTT